This T cell receptor beta chain appears in the sequencing data of a study of radiotherapy plus CTLA-4 blockade in lung cancer. The CDR3 length is 15 residues. With V trimmed by 3 bases and J by 6 bases, 7 bases remained unmatched. Germline V CDR1 and CDR2: MDHEN, SYDVKM. Data came from immunoSEQ multiplex PCR; TCRdb stores just in-frame clones and leaves some out. The sample shows 90,000 to 150,000 clones, 78% of them seen only once. The origin of this receptor is a human donor with non-small cell lung cancer who had a partial response to radiotherapy plus ipilimumab. The specimen was peripheral blood, collected from a patient treated with radiotherapy plus ipilimumab. J is TRBJ2-1 and V is TRBV28, with 8 bases matching TRBD2. For the CDR3, the DNA is TGTGCCAGCAGTTTGTCCGGGAGGGCCGTCAATGAGCAGTTCTTC. Protein: CASSLSGRAVNEQFF.